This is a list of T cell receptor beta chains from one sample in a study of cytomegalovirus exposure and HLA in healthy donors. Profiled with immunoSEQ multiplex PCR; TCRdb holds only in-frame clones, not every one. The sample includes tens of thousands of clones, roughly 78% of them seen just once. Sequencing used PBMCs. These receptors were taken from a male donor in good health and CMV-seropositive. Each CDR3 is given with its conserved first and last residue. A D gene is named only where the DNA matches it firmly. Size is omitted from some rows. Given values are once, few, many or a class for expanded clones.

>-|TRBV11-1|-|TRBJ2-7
CASGQSSSYEQYF
TGTGCCAGCGGACAAAGCAGCTCCTACGAGCAGTACTTC
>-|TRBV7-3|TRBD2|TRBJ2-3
CASSPGLAAGTDTQYF
TGTGCCAGCAGCCCCGGACTAGCGGCTGGGACAGATACGCAGTATTTT
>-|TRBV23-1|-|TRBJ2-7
CARRGTYEQYF
TGCGCCAGAAGGGGAACCTACGAGCAGTACTTC
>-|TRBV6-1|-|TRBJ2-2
CASNASPAAAGELFF
TGTGCCAGCAATGCGTCTCCCGCGGCGGCCGGGGAGCTGTTTTTT
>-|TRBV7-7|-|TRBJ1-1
CASSRLASGIGEEAFF
TGTGCCAGCAGCCGACTAGCGTCAGGGATTGGGGAAGAAGCTTTCTTT
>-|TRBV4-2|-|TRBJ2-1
CASSQEVKGAYNEQFF
TGTGCCAGCAGCCAAGAGGTGAAAGGGGCTTACAATGAGCAGTTCTTC
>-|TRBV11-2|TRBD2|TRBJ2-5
CASSPGTSGLQETQYF
TGTGCCAGCAGCCCCGGGACTAGCGGGTTACAAGAGACCCAGTACTTC
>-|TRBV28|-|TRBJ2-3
CASSFGQGGSTDTQYF
TGTGCCAGCAGTTTCGGGCAGGGTGGGAGCACAGATACGCAGTATTTT
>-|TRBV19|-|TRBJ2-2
CASRTGRTNTGELFF
TGTGCCAGTCGTACAGGGCGGACGAACACCGGGGAGCTGTTTTTT
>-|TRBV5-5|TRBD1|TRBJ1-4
CASSPRDRTNEKLFF
TGTGCCAGCAGCCCCCGGGACAGAACTAATGAAAAACTGTTTTTT
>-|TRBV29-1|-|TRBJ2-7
CSVRGVLGAQEQYF
TGCAGCGTTCGAGGTGTGCTTGGCGCTCAAGAGCAGTACTTC
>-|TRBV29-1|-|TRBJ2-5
CSARGGQETQYF
TGCAGCGCCCGGGGAGGCCAAGAGACCCAGTACTTC
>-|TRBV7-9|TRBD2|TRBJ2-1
CASSLEAGVVRNEQFF
TGTGCCAGCAGCCTCGAAGCGGGAGTTGTGAGAAATGAGCAGTTCTTC
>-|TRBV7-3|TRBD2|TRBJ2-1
CASSASTSGVYNEQFF
TGTGCCAGCAGCGCATCGACTAGCGGGGTATACAATGAGCAGTTCTTC
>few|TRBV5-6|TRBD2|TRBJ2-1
CASSRGLAGGYAEQFF
TGTGCCAGCAGCAGGGGACTAGCGGGAGGTTACGCTGAGCAGTTCTTC
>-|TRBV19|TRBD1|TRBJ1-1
CASSQPGQGLFPPEAFF
TGTGCCAGTAGCCAGCCGGGACAGGGTCTATTCCCCCCGGAAGCTTTCTTT
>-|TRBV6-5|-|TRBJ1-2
CASSPDRNANYGYTF
TGTGCCAGCAGTCCCGACAGAAATGCCAACTATGGCTACACCTTC
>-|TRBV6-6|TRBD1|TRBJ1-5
CASTRGTINQPQHF
TGTGCCAGCACCAGGGGGACGATCAATCAGCCCCAGCATTTT
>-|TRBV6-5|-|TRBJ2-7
CASSPPGLPYEQYF
TGTGCCAGCAGCCCCCCGGGACTTCCCTACGAGCAGTACTTC
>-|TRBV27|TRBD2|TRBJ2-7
CASSLGTSGSYEQYF
TGTGCCAGCAGTTTGGGGACTAGCGGGTCCTACGAGCAGTACTTC
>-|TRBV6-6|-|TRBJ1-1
CASSYSGPGAEAFF
TGTGCCAGCAGTTACTCAGGTCCCGGGGCTGAAGCTTTCTTT
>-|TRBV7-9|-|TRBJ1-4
CASSLNGISEKLFF
TGTGCCAGCAGCTTGAACGGGATCTCGGAAAAACTGTTTTTT
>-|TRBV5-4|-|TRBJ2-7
CASSPPGNHQQYF
TGTGCCAGCAGCCCCCCGGGTAACCATCAGCAGTACTTC
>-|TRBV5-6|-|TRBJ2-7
CASSLVAGYEQYF
TGTGCCAGCAGCTTGGTTGCAGGCTACGAGCAGTACTTC
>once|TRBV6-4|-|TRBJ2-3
CASSDSIGSTDTQYF
TGTGCCAGCAGTGACTCGATCGGGAGCACAGATACGCAGTATTTT
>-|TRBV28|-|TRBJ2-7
CASTSPVGGLRSYEQYF
TGTGCCAGCACCTCCCCGGTGGGGGGTTTAAGGTCCTACGAGCAGTACTTC
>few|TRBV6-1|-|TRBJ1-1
CATAPSWNTEAFF
TGTGCCACCGCGCCGTCGTGGAACACTGAAGCTTTCTTT
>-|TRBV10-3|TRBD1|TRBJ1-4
CAISDPGQAHEKLFF
TGTGCCATCAGTGATCCGGGACAGGCCCACGAAAAACTGTTTTTT
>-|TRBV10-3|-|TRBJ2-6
CAISVEVSSFSGANVLTF
TGTGCCATCAGTGTGGAGGTCAGTTCCTTCTCTGGGGCCAACGTCCTGACTTTC
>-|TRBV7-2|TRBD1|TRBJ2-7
CASSYDRGSYEQYF
TGTGCCAGCAGCTATGACAGGGGGTCCTACGAGCAGTACTTC
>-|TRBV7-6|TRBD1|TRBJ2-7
CASSLAPTGKGEQYF
TGTGCCAGCAGCTTAGCGCCGACAGGGAAGGGCGAGCAGTACTTC
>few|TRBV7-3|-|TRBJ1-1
CASSLGGKNTEAFF
TGTGCCAGCAGCTTAGGGGGGAAGAACACTGAAGCTTTCTTT
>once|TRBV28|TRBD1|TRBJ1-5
CASSRQGAMGVDNQPQHF
TGTGCCAGCAGTCGACAGGGGGCGATGGGGGTGGACAATCAGCCCCAGCATTTT
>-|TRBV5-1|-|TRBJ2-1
CASSLALVLGLEQFF
TGCGCCAGCAGCTTGGCCCTAGTACTGGGTTTGGAGCAGTTCTTC
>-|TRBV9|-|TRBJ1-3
CASKGVSSGNTIYF
TGTGCCAGCAAGGGAGTCTCCTCTGGAAACACCATATATTTT
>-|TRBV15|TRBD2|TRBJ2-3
CATSRGPSGRARDTQYF
TGTGCCACCAGCAGAGGTCCTAGCGGGAGGGCCCGGGATACGCAGTATTTT
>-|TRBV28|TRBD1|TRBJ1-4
CASIGGGREKLFF
TGTGCCAGCATAGGAGGGGGCCGTGAAAAACTGTTTTTT
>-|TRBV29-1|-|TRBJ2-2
CSVTRGGGELFF
TGCAGCGTTACTAGAGGGGGAGGGGAGCTGTTTTTT
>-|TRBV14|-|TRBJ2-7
CASSLTRNSLIWNEQYF
TGTGCCAGCAGCCTCACGCGGAACTCCCTAATATGGAACGAGCAGTACTTC
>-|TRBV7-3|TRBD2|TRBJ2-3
CASSLLAGGHADTQYF
TGTGCCAGCAGCTTACTAGCGGGAGGGCATGCAGATACGCAGTATTTT
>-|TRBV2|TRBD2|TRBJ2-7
CASNRDYTTTYEQYF
TGTGCCAGCAATCGGGACTACACTACGACCTACGAGCAGTACTTC
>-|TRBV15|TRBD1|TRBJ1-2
CATSPDRGEGYTF
TGTGCCACCAGCCCGGACAGGGGCGAGGGCTACACCTTC
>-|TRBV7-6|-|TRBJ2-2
CASSLVPGENTGELFF
TGTGCCAGCAGCTTAGTTCCAGGGGAGAACACCGGGGAGCTGTTTTTT